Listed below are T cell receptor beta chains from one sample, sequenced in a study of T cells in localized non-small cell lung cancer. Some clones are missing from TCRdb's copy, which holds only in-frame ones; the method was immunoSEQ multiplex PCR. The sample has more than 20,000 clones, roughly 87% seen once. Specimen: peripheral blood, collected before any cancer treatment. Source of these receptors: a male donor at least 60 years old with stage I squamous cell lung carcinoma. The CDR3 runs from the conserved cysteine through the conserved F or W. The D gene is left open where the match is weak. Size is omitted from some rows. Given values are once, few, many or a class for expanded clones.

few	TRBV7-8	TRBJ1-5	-	CASSLLGPSNQPQHF	TGTGCCAGCAGTTTGTTGGGACCCAGCAATCAGCCCCAGCATTTT
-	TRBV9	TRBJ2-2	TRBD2	CASSVAAIAGGHAGELFF	TGTGCCAGCAGCGTAGCGGCGATCGCGGGAGGGCACGCCGGGGAGCTGTTTTTT
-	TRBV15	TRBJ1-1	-	CATSGQRNTEAFF	TGTGCCACCAGCGGACAGCGGAACACTGAAGCTTTCTTT
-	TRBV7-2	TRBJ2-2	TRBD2	CASSSGGATTGELFF	TGTGCCAGCAGCAGCGGGGGGGCGACCACCGGGGAGCTGTTTTTT
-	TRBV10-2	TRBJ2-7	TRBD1	CASSELGQDDSYEQYF	TGCGCCAGCAGTGAGTTGGGACAGGATGATTCCTACGAGCAGTACTTC
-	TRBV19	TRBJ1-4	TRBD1	CASSSRTGGYEKLFF	TGTGCCAGTAGTTCCCGGACAGGGGGCTATGAAAAACTGTTTTTT
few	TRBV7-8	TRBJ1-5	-	CASSLARASTEPQHF	TGTGCCAGCAGCTTAGCGCGGGCTTCTACGGAGCCCCAGCATTTT
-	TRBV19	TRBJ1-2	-	CASSPLSKLLYGYTF	TGTGCCAGTAGTCCACTCTCCAAACTGCTCTATGGCTACACCTTC
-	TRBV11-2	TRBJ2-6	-	CASSLRDRRSSGANVLTF	TGTGCCAGCAGCTTACGGGACCGACGTAGCTCTGGGGCCAACGTCCTGACTTTC
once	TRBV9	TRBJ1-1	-	CASSPHSSGGAGTMNTEAFF	TGTGCCAGCAGCCCACACTCCTCGGGGGGGGCAGGGACTATGAACACTGAAGCTTTCTTT
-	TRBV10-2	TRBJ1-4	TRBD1	CATQPAGGIVKLFF	TGCGCCACCCAACCGGCAGGGGGAATTGTTAAACTGTTTTTT
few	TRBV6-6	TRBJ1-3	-	CASSYGTGNTIYF	TGTGCCAGCAGTTACGGGACTGGAAACACCATATATTTT
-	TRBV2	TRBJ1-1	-	CASSGQAYTEAFF	TGTGCCAGCAGTGGACAGGCTTACACTGAAGCTTTCTTT
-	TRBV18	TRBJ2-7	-	CASSPQQGNEQYF	TGTGCCAGCTCACCCCAACAGGGTAACGAGCAGTACTTC
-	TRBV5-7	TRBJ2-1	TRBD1	CASNGQGRNEQFF	TGTGCCAGCAACGGACAGGGAAGAAATGAGCAGTTCTTC
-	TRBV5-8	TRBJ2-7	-	CASSLATSISQQYF	TGTGCCAGCAGCTTAGCGACCTCAATAAGTCAGCAGTACTTC
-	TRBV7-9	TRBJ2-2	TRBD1	CASSLKGALSGELFF	TGTGCCAGCAGCTTAAAGGGGGCGCTTTCCGGGGAGCTGTTTTTT
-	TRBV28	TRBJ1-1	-	CASSLLSGTPNTEAFF	TGTGCCAGCAGTTTATTATCGGGGACACCGAACACTGAAGCTTTCTTT
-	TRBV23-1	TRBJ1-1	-	CASSLGLKNTEAFF	TGCGCCAGCAGTCTGGGATTAAAGAACACTGAAGCTTTCTTT
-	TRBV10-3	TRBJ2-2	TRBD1	CAISRDRPNTGELFF	TGTGCCATCAGTCGGGACAGGCCGAACACCGGGGAGCTGTTTTTT
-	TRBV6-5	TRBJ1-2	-	CASSSGLSYTF	TGTGCCAGCAGTTCGGGCCTCAGCTACACCTTC
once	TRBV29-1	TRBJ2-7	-	CSVEDRAYEQYF	TGCAGCGTTGAAGACAGAGCCTACGAGCAGTACTTC
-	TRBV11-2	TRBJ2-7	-	CASSFGPYEQYF	TGTGCCAGCAGCTTCGGGCCCTACGAGCAGTACTTC
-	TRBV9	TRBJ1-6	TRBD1	CASSLTGNSPLHF	TGTGCCAGCAGCCTGACAGGGAATTCACCCCTCCACTTT
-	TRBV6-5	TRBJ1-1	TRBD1	CASSPGQKGAPEAFF	TGTGCCAGCAGCCCCGGCCAAAAGGGGGCCCCTGAAGCTTTCTTT
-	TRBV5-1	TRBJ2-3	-	CASSLGAGPTGLQYF	TGCGCCAGCAGCTTAGGGGCAGGGCCCACGGGGTTGCAGTATTTT
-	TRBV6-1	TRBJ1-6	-	CASSETSGYFSSPLHF	TGTGCCAGCAGTGAGACCTCAGGGTACTTTTCCTCACCCCTCCACTTT
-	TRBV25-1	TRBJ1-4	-	CASSEAGPAEKLFF	TGTGCCAGCAGTGAAGCGGGGCCGGCTGAAAAACTGTTTTTT
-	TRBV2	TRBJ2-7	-	CASREGQSYEQYF	TGTGCCAGCAGGGAGGGGCAATCCTACGAGCAGTACTTC
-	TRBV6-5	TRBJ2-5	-	CAAGLAEETQYF	TGTGCCGCGGGGCTAGCAGAGGAGACCCAGTACTTC
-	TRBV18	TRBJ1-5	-	CASSPSSYQPQHF	TGTGCCAGCTCACCGTCCTCTTATCAGCCCCAGCATTTT
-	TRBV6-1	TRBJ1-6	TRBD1	CASSPRQGSPLHF	TGTGCCAGCAGCCCAAGACAGGGATCACCCCTCCACTTT
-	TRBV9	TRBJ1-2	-	CASSVPGGPWGYTF	TGTGCCAGCAGCGTCCCCGGGGGGCCTTGGGGCTACACCTTC
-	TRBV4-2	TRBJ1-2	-	CASSDQGGGYTF	TGTGCCAGCAGCGACCAGGGAGGCGGCTACACCTTC
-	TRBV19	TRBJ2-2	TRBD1	CASSPGQGSTGELFF	TGTGCCAGCAGTCCTGGACAGGGTTCCACCGGGGAGCTGTTTTTT
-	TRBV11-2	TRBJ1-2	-	CASSFEHRAGGYTF	TGTGCCAGCAGCTTTGAGCACAGGGCCGGGGGCTACACCTTC
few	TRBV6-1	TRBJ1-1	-	CASKGYEAFF	TGTGCCAGCAAAGGATATGAAGCTTTCTTT
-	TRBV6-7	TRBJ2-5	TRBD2	CASSFRTSGTQYF	TGTGCCAGCAGTTTCCGGACTAGCGGTACCCAGTACTTC
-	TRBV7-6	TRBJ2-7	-	CASSDGRKNEQYF	TGTGCCAGCTCAGACGGGAGAAAGAACGAGCAGTACTTC
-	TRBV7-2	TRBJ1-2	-	CASSLGVWSYTF	TGTGCCAGCAGCTTGGGGGTCTGGAGCTACACCTTC
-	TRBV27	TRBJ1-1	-	CASSFGGLDTEAFF	TGTGCCAGCAGTTTCGGGGGGCTGGACACTGAAGCTTTCTTT
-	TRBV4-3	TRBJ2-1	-	CASSQERGSGNEQFF	TGCGCCAGCAGCCAAGAGAGGGGGAGCGGCAATGAGCAGTTCTTC
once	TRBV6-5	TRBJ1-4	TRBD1	CASSFGQDGLFF	TGTGCCAGCAGTTTTGGACAGGATGGCCTGTTTTTT
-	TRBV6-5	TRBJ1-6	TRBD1	CASRPPTGVNSPLHF	TGTGCCAGCAGGCCCCCTACAGGGGTTAATTCACCCCTCCACTTT
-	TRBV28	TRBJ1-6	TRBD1	CASSLRGGVNSPLHF	TGTGCCAGCAGTTTAAGAGGGGGCGTAAATTCACCCCTCCACTTT
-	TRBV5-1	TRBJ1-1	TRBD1	CASSSTGGVEAFF	TGCGCCAGCAGTTCGACAGGGGGCGTAGAAGCTTTCTTT